These 6 T cell receptor beta chains originate from one sample sequenced in a study of blood T cell repertoires in COVID-19. Method: immunoSEQ multiplex PCR; TCRdb's copy keeps in-frame clones and lacks some. This table holds about 180,000 clones, roughly 88% found once. Material for sequencing was PBMCs or T cells enriched from blood (not recorded which). These TCRs come from a woman in her 30s who had recovered from COVID-19.

V is TRBV29-1 and J is TRBJ2-3; weak D call: TRBD1 (6 bases). Trimming removed 3 bases at V and 10 bases at J, with 11 bases between. CDR3 length: 11 residues. Germline values: CDR1 SQVTM, CDR2 ANQGSEA. CDR3 bases: TGCAGCGTTGATTGGAGGACAGCGCAGTATTTT. This encodes CSVDWRTAQYF.

This chain joins TRBV6-5 and TRBJ2-1; TRBD2 agrees at 7 bases. Germline V gene sequence: CDR1 MNHEY, CDR2 SVGAGI. The CDR3 totals 14 residues. Losses at the gene ends were 8 bases for V and 0 bases for J; bases not matched to a gene: 4. As DNA, the CDR3 is TGTGCCAGCGGGGAGGGGAGCTCCTACAATGAGCAGTTCTTC. This sequence encodes CASGEGSSYNEQFF.

This clone was detected once. This rearrangement joins TRBV5-6 to TRBJ1-4; D perhaps matches TRBD1 (5 bases). From germline, CDR1 is SGHDT and CDR2 YYEEEE. V lost 3 bases to trimming and J lost 5 bases, with 14 bases between them. The CDR3 sequence is 15 residues long. CDR3 DNA: TGTGCCAGCAGCTCGAAGACAGTCCTAAATGAAAAACTGTTTTTT. This gives the protein CASSSKTVLNEKLFF.

The genes are TRBV7-8 and TRBJ1-2; tentative D call: TRBD1 (6 bases). CDR1 SGHVS and CDR2 FQNEAQ come from the germline V gene. This CDR3 spans 18 amino acids. Trimming stripped 1 base from V and 4 bases from J, with 22 bases between. The CDR3 nucleotides are TGTGCCAGCAGCTTAGTAGGGCAGGGGATAAGATTAGTCTATGGCTACACCTTC. It codes for CASSLVGQGIRLVYGYTF.

About this clone: Other DNA variants within this sample encode the same CDR3. The rearrangement uses TRBV5-1 and TRBJ2-7; D is uncertain. The germline V gene has CDR1 SGHRS and CDR2 YFSETQ. The V and J ends lost 4 bases and 2 bases respectively, with 4 bases between them. This CDR3 comprises 11 residues. The CDR3 protein is CASSGTYEQYF. The CDR3 region has the DNA TGCGCCAGCAGCGGCACCTACGAGCAGTACTTC.

This sequence joins TRBV6-5 and TRBJ1-6; D remains unclear. The V and J ends lost 6 bases and 5 bases respectively, with 8 bases between them. Germline CDR1 and CDR2: MNHEY and SVGAGI. This CDR3 is 13 amino acids long. The CDR3 coding sequence is TGTGCCAGCAGCCTACGAGATAATTCACCCCTCCACTTT. Translated: CASSLRDNSPLHF.